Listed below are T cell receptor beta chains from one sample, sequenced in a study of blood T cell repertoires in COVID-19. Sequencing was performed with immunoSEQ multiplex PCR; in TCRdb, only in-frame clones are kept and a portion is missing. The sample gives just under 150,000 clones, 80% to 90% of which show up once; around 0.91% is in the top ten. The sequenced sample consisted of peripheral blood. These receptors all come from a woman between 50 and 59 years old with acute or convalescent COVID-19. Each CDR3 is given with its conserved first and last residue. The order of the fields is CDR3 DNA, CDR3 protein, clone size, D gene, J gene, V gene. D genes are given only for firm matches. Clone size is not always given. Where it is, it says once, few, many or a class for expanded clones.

TGTGCCAGCAGTTTTGTAGGACAGGGAAACAATGAGCAGTTCTTC	CASSFVGQGNNEQFF	NA	TRBD1	TRBJ2-1	TRBV27
TGCGCCAGCAGTGAAGGGGGAAGCCCAGATACGCAGTATTTT	CASSEGGSPDTQYF	NA	NA	TRBJ2-3	TRBV10-1
TGTGCCACCAGCAGAGGGACTAGCGGGAGGGTCCAAGAGACCCAGTACTTC	CATSRGTSGRVQETQYF	NA	TRBD2	TRBJ2-5	TRBV15
TGTGCCTGGAGTGCGAACCGCGATCAGCCCCAGCATTTT	CAWSANRDQPQHF	NA	NA	TRBJ1-5	TRBV30
TGTGCCAGCAGCTTAGTGGTAGCTCTGGCGGATACGCAGTATTTT	CASSLVVALADTQYF	NA	NA	TRBJ2-3	TRBV7-9
TGTGCCACCAGCAGAGTATCTTTTAGCCGGGACAGGGGTGGCAATGAGCAGTTCTTC	CATSRVSFSRDRGGNEQFF	NA	TRBD1	TRBJ2-1	TRBV15
TGCGCCAGCAGCTCTGGACAGGGCTCCTACGAGCAGTACTTC	CASSSGQGSYEQYF	NA	TRBD1	TRBJ2-7	TRBV5-1
TGTGCCAGCAGTGCAGGGGGCTCAGATACGCAGTATTTT	CASSAGGSDTQYF	NA	TRBD1	TRBJ2-3	TRBV12-3/TRBV12-4
TGTGCCAGCAGCTTGGGCCAGCGGGGGGCCACAGATACGCAGTATTTT	CASSLGQRGATDTQYF	NA	TRBD2	TRBJ2-3	TRBV5-4
TGTGCCAGCAGCCGGACCCGTAGGGAGGGGGAGACTGAAGCTTTCTTT	CASSRTRREGETEAFF	NA	NA	TRBJ1-1	TRBV7-9
TGTGCCAGCAGTGAGGGGGGGAAAGGCTCTGGGGCCAACGTCCTGACTTTC	CASSEGGKGSGANVLTF	NA	TRBD2	TRBJ2-6	TRBV25-1
TGCAGTGCTAGTAGGGACAGGGATCATTCTGGGGCCAACGTCCTGACTTTC	CSASRDRDHSGANVLTF	NA	TRBD1	TRBJ2-6	TRBV20-1
TGTGCCAGCAGTTTAGGAGGGTATGGCTACACCTTC	CASSLGGYGYTF	NA	NA	TRBJ1-2	TRBV28
TGTGCCAGCAGTTACGGCGGGGGGGCCTACGAGCAGTACTTC	CASSYGGGAYEQYF	NA	TRBD2	TRBJ2-7	TRBV6-6
TGTGCCAGCTCAAGGTTTACAGGGTACTCATCTGGCAATCAGCCCCAGCATTTT	CASSRFTGYSSGNQPQHF	NA	NA	TRBJ1-5	TRBV18
TGTGCCAGCAGCCCGAGGGAGGGGTATGGCTACACCTTC	CASSPREGYGYTF	NA	NA	TRBJ1-2	TRBV9
TGCGCCAGCAGCTTGGGCCCGACCGGAGGAGGAGATACGCAGTATTTT	CASSLGPTGGGDTQYF	NA	NA	TRBJ2-3	TRBV5-1
TGTGCCAGCAGTTACTCGACCTCGGGCCTAGCCTCCTACAATGAGCAGTTCTTC	CASSYSTSGLASYNEQFF	few	NA	TRBJ2-1	TRBV6-2/TRBV6-3
TGTGCCAGCAGAGTGGGGGGGCCGCGGAATGAGCAGTTCTTC	CASRVGGPRNEQFF	NA	NA	TRBJ2-1	TRBV19
TGTGCCAGCAGCTTAGGGCGGGGAGCGGCAACGCAGTATTTT	CASSLGRGAATQYF	NA	NA	TRBJ2-3	TRBV7-7
TGTGCCAGTAGTATAGGGCCAGGGGACGGAAGTCAGCCCCAGCATTTT	CASSIGPGDGSQPQHF	NA	NA	TRBJ1-5	TRBV19
TGTGCCACCAGCAGAGATGGGGCAGGGGCCACTGAAGCTTTCTTT	CATSRDGAGATEAFF	NA	NA	TRBJ1-1	TRBV15
TGCGCCAGCAGCCGGAGGACTAGCGGGGACACAGATACGCAGTATTTT	CASSRRTSGDTDTQYF	few	TRBD2	TRBJ2-3	TRBV5-1
TGTGCCAGTAGACAGGGTGGGAACGAGCAGTACTTC	CASRQGGNEQYF	NA	TRBD1	TRBJ2-7	TRBV6-4
TGTGCCAGTAGTATCACCGACAGTGAAGCTTTCTTT	CASSITDSEAFF	once	NA	TRBJ1-1	TRBV19
TGTGCCTGCAACAGGGGACTCTACAATGAGCAGTTCTTC	CACNRGLYNEQFF	few	NA	TRBJ2-1	TRBV19
TGTGCCTGGAGCGGGGACTGGAGCTCTGGAAACACCATATATTTT	CAWSGDWSSGNTIYF	NA	NA	TRBJ1-3	TRBV30
TGTGCCAGCACCCGGACAGGGGAAGGCGGGGAGCTGTTTTTT	CASTRTGEGGELFF	NA	TRBD1	TRBJ2-2	TRBV6-5
TGTGCCAGCAGCCAAGCTACTAGCGGTCCAACAGATACGCAGTATTTT	CASSQATSGPTDTQYF	NA	TRBD2	TRBJ2-3	TRBV4-2
TGTGCCATCAGTGAAGGACTAGCGGGAGGCACCACCACAGATACGCAGTATTTT	CAISEGLAGGTTTDTQYF	NA	TRBD2	TRBJ2-3	TRBV10-3
TGTGCCAGCACTAATCCGGGACAGGCGAACACTGAAGCTTTCTTT	CASTNPGQANTEAFF	NA	TRBD1	TRBJ1-1	TRBV9
TGTGCCAGCAGCTCGTATTCCGGGACTAGAGCCTACGAGCAGTACTTC	CASSSYSGTRAYEQYF	NA	TRBD2	TRBJ2-7	TRBV9
TGTGCCAGCAGCCCCGAGACAGGGTCGATCAATCAGCCCCAGCATTTT	CASSPETGSINQPQHF	NA	TRBD1	TRBJ1-5	TRBV9
TGTGCCAGCAGTGAAGCGAGAGTTACGGGGGACACTGAAGCTTTCTTT	CASSEARVTGDTEAFF	NA	NA	TRBJ1-1	TRBV6-1
TGTGCCAGCAGCCCCCTGCCGGTTGCAACTAATGAAAAACTGTTTTTT	CASSPLPVATNEKLFF	NA	NA	TRBJ1-4	TRBV7-2
TGTGCCAGCAGCCACCCGGGACTAGGCTCCGGGGAGCTGTTTTTT	CASSHPGLGSGELFF	NA	TRBD2	TRBJ2-2	TRBV7-3
TGTGCCAGCAGCCTCGGGACAGGGCTCGAAAAACTGTTTTTT	CASSLGTGLEKLFF	NA	TRBD1	TRBJ1-4	TRBV27
TGTGCCAGCAGCGCGGGTGTAGGGCCAGGAAACACCATATATTTT	CASSAGVGPGNTIYF	NA	NA	TRBJ1-3	TRBV5-4
TGTGCCAGCAGCCAAGTCCCGGCCCGGGTAACGCAGTTCTTC	CASSQVPARVTQFF	NA	NA	TRBJ2-1	TRBV3-1/TRBV3-2
TGCAGCGTTGCGGGACAGGGACGGGCCGGGGAGCTGTTTTTT	CSVAGQGRAGELFF	NA	TRBD1	TRBJ2-2	TRBV29-1
TGCGCCAGCAGCGTCAGGGACAATATCGCCTACGAGCAGTACTTC	CASSVRDNIAYEQYF	NA	NA	TRBJ2-7	TRBV5-1
TGTGCCAGTAGTATTCTAGCGGGAACTACCGGGGAGCTGTTTTTT	CASSILAGTTGELFF	NA	TRBD2	TRBJ2-2	TRBV19
TGTGCCAGCAGATCACCAAGGGGTAGGAACACCGGGGAGCTGTTTTTT	CASRSPRGRNTGELFF	NA	NA	TRBJ2-2	TRBV7-2
TGCGCCAGCAGCTTGACGACTAGCGGGGGGGTTAATGAGCAGTTCTTC	CASSLTTSGGVNEQFF	NA	TRBD2	TRBJ2-1	TRBV5-1
TGTGCCAGCAGCGCGAGCGGGGGGGCCTGGGATGAGCAGTTCTTC	CASSASGGAWDEQFF	NA	TRBD2	TRBJ2-1	TRBV9
TGTGCCAGCGAAGGGGAACCCCAGCATTTT	CASEGEPQHF	few	NA	TRBJ1-5	TRBV27
TGTGCCAGCAGCACTCCAGGGTTTATAGCCCTCCACTTT	CASSTPGFIALHF	NA	NA	TRBJ1-6	TRBV21-1
TGTGCCAGCAGTGGGGACAGCCCTGAAGCTTTCTTT	CASSGDSPEAFF	NA	TRBD1	TRBJ1-1	TRBV12-3/TRBV12-4
TGTGCCAGCAGCTTAGTGGGGCGTCACCTGAACACTGAAGCTTTCTTT	CASSLVGRHLNTEAFF	NA	NA	TRBJ1-1	TRBV11-2
TGTGCCATCAGGCTCGGGACAGGAGAGAGCTCTGGAAACACCATATATTTT	CAIRLGTGESSGNTIYF	NA	TRBD1	TRBJ1-3	TRBV10-3
TGTGCCACCAGCGCTCGATTCGTCGACAGGGGAAGAAATGGCTACACCTTC	CATSARFVDRGRNGYTF	NA	TRBD1	TRBJ1-2	TRBV15
TGCGCCAGCAGCTTGGCCCTCCGAGACACCATATATTTT	CASSLALRDTIYF	NA	NA	TRBJ1-3	TRBV5-1
TGTGCCAGCAGCACCACTAGCGGGGTACCTACAGATACGCAGTATTTT	CASSTTSGVPTDTQYF	NA	TRBD2	TRBJ2-3	TRBV9
TGTGCCAGCAGTGAACGCGGGACAGGGAAAGGTCAGCCCCAGCATTTT	CASSERGTGKGQPQHF	NA	TRBD1	TRBJ1-5	TRBV6-1
TGCGCCAGCAGTTACGGTCGGGGAGATGGCACCATATATTTT	CASSYGRGDGTIYF	NA	NA	TRBJ1-3	TRBV5-1
TGCAGTGCTAGTTTGACACAGGAGTTCGGCGAGCAGTACTTC	CSASLTQEFGEQYF	NA	NA	TRBJ2-7	TRBV20-1
TGTGCCAGCAGCCCTTGGACAGGAGCGGGCACTGAAGCTTTCTTT	CASSPWTGAGTEAFF	NA	TRBD1	TRBJ1-1	TRBV3-1/TRBV3-2
TGTGCCAGCAGCCAAGAGTCCTTCAGGGGTTACGGCTACACCTTC	CASSQESFRGYGYTF	NA	NA	TRBJ1-2	TRBV3-1/TRBV3-2
TGTGCCAGCAGTGCACAGGGTATTAATGAAAAACTGTTTTTT	CASSAQGINEKLFF	once	NA	TRBJ1-4	TRBV2